This T cell receptor (beta chain) was sequenced during a study of cytomegalovirus exposure and HLA in healthy donors. Regarding the study as a whole: Fewer N-insertions than the roughly 670-donor mean were reportedly shown by an Asian-associated ancestry cluster in a later analysis. Association of a missense DCLRE1C variant with TCR beta V- and J-gene trimming was reported in a later analysis.

The CDR3 contains 15 residues. Looked up from germline, CDR1 is SGHVS and CDR2 is FNYEAQ. Unmatched junction bases numbered 4, after V lost 1 base and J lost 5 bases. Primers for the PCR totalled 60 Vbeta and 13 Jbeta. Produced via immunoSEQ multiplex PCR; TCRdb's table is partial and in-frame only. There are around 150,000 clones in the sample, with roughly 2.6% held by the top ten. As regards this clone: Its antigen remains unknown.

This rearrangement joins TRBV7-6 to TRBJ1-4; 7 positions agree with TRBD1. This receptor was identified in a man aged 40-50 years in good health and CMV-seronegative. The sample was PBMCs. The CDR3 DNA is TGTGCCAGCAGCTTAGTCCGGGACAGAAATGAAAAACTGTTTTTT. This encodes CASSLVRDRNEKLFF.